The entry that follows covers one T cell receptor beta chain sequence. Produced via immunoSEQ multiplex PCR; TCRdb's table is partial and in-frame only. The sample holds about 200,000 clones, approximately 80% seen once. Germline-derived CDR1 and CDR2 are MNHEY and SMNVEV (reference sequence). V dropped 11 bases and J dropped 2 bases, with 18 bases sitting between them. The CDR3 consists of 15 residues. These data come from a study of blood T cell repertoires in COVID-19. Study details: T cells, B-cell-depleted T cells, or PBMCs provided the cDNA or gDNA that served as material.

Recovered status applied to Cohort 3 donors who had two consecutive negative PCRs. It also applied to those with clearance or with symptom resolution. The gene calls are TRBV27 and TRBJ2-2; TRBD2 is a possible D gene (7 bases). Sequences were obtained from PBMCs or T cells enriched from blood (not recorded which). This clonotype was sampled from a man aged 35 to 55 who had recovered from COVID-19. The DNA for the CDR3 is TGTGCCTACACCGGGGGGCTATTAAACACCGGGGAGCTGTTTTTT. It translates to CAYTGGLLNTGELFF.